Below are 23 T cell receptor beta chains sequenced from a single sample in a study of cytomegalovirus exposure and HLA in healthy donors. With 60 Vbeta and 13 Jbeta primers, the PCR was carried out. Assay used: immunoSEQ multiplex PCR; TCRdb lists only in-frame clones, some missing. The profile shows roughly 240,000 clones, 82% of them singletons. The material sequenced was PBMCs. The receptor set was obtained from a woman in her thirties or forties in good health and CMV-seropositive.

J is TRBJ2-7 and V is TRBV2; the match to TRBD2 covers 7 bases. This CDR3 contains 13 residues. Germline V gene lookup returns CDR1 SNHLY and CDR2 FYNNEI. V lost 7 bases to trimming and J lost 5 bases; unmatched junction nucleotides: 8. CDR3 coding DNA: TGTGCCAGCACGGAGCGGGGTAACCACGAGCAGTACTTC. Encoded protein: CASTERGNHEQYF.

The chain employs TRBV19 and TRBJ1-5, with 7 bases fitting TRBD1. The CDR3 is 15 residues long. The germline V gene has CDR1 LNHDA and CDR2 SQIVND (reference sequence). Losses at the gene ends were 7 bases for V and 6 bases for J; bases not matched to a gene: 12. Here the CDR3 DNA reads TGTGCCAGTACCCTCACGACAGGGTCCACTCAGCCCCAGCATTTT. It encodes CASTLTTGSTQPQHF.

This rearrangement joins TRBV6-5 to TRBJ2-5, with 9 bases fitting TRBD2. J gave up 4 bases and V 7 bases, and 7 bases lay outside the gene matches. Germline V gene data show CDR1 as MNHEY and CDR2 as SVGAGI. The CDR3 extends over 14 amino acids. CDR3 sequence reads: CASTSGATGETQYF. Here the CDR3 DNA reads TGTGCCAGCACTAGCGGGGCCACGGGAGAGACCCAGTACTTC.

This chain uses TRBV7-9 with TRBJ1-2, with D tentatively TRBD1 (6 bases). Germline loops: CDR1 SEHNR, CDR2 FQNEAQ (reference sequence). V was cut by 3 bases and J by 8 bases, with 10 bases left in between. The CDR3 runs 12 residues. CDR3 sequence: CASSFRGTGYTF. The DNA for the CDR3 is TGTGCCAGCAGCTTCAGGGGAACGGGCTACACCTTC.

The chain couples TRBV6-6 to TRBJ2-1; 12 positions match TRBD2. CDR1 and CDR2 from the germline V gene are MNHNY and SVGAGI (reference sequence). CDR3 length: 15 amino acids. Trimming removed 5 bases from V and 9 bases from J; junction bases left unmatched: 8. For the CDR3, the DNA is TGTGCCAGCAGTGACGGACTAGCGGGACAGCGTGAGCAGTTCTTC. This sequence encodes CASSDGLAGQREQFF.

The CDR3 region is CSGQGAGRGEQYF. CDR3 sequence (DNA): TGCAGCGGACAGGGGGCGGGTCGTGGCGAGCAGTACTTC. The chain is built from TRBV29-1 and TRBJ2-7; 10 nucleotides match TRBD1. CDR1 and CDR2 (germline): SQVTM, ANQGSEA. V lost 7 bases, J lost 6 bases, and 9 bases stayed unmatched. The CDR3 spans 13 residues.

This clone was recorded only once. The chain recombines TRBV28 with TRBJ1-5; D is unclear. Germline assignment: CDR1 MDHEN and CDR2 SYDVKM. V lost 6 bases and J 6 bases, leaving 18 bases between the germline ends. The CDR3 runs 15 residues. The CDR3 sequence: CASSILLLGGQPQHF. The CDR3 coding sequence is TGTGCCAGCAGCATTCTACTTCTCGGAGGTCAGCCCCAGCATTTT.

In this sample, this clone turned up a few times. This rearrangement joins TRBV7-9 to TRBJ2-7; 12 bases align to TRBD2. V shed 1 base, J shed 5 bases, and the junction held 3 bases outside the gene matches. This CDR3 spans 15 amino acids. Germline CDR1 and CDR2: SEHNR and FQNEAQ (reference sequence). Here the CDR3 DNA reads TGTGCCAGCAGCTTAGTGACTAGCGGGAGAGACGAGCAGTACTTC. Residues: CASSLVTSGRDEQYF.

The V call is TRBV5-1, the J call TRBJ2-7; 10 bases map to TRBD2. The CDR3 runs to 14 residues. V shed 2 bases, J shed 2 bases, and the junction held 1 base outside the gene matches. CDR1 is SGHRS and CDR2 is YFSETQ in the germline V gene. CDR3 residues: CASSLAGGTYEQYF. The CDR3, as DNA: TGCGCCAGCAGCTTAGCGGGAGGGACCTACGAGCAGTACTTC.

The V call is TRBV6-5, the J call TRBJ1-1; the D is unclear. The CDR3 runs 13 residues. CDR1 and CDR2 from the germline V gene are MNHEY and SVGAGI. V lost 6 bases, J lost 1 base, and 9 bases lay in between. In nucleotides, the CDR3 is TGTGCCAGCAGATATACACAGAACACTGAAGCTTTCTTT. It codes for CASRYTQNTEAFF.

This clone was detected a few times. The rearrangement uses TRBV6-5 and TRBJ2-7; D is possibly TRBD1 (6 bases). Trimming removed 0 bases from V and 4 bases from J, with 7 bases in between. Germline V lookup: CDR1 MNHEY, CDR2 SVGAGI. CDR3 length: 13 amino acids. DNA of the CDR3: TGTGCCAGCAGTTACTCAGGACAGTACGAGCAGTACTTC. Its protein is CASSYSGQYEQYF.

CDR3 region: CSGGTARGQPQHF. CDR3 coding DNA: TGCAGCGGCGGGACAGCTAGGGGTCAGCCCCAGCATTTT. This chain connects TRBV29-1 to TRBJ1-5; 7 bases are a match to TRBD1. Germline V CDR1 and CDR2: SQVTM, ANQGSEA. CDR3 length: 13 residues. J was trimmed by 6 bases and V by 7 bases; bases with no gene match: 9.

J is TRBJ1-6 and V is TRBV19, with D possibly being TRBD1 (5 bases). The germline CDR1 and CDR2 sequences are LNHDA and SQIVND (reference sequence). Trimming pared 2 bases from V and 5 bases from J, leaving 13 bases between. This CDR3 has 16 residues. The CDR3 region has the DNA TGTGCCAGTAGTATAACGGGGGGAACCGATAATTCACCCCTCCACTTT. Protein sequence: CASSITGGTDNSPLHF.

V usage is TRBV5-1 and J usage is TRBJ1-1; D perhaps matches TRBD1 (6 bases). The germline V and J ends were trimmed by 2 bases and 9 bases, with 11 bases remaining between them. This CDR3 region has 12 residues. Germline values: CDR1 SGHRS, CDR2 YFSETQ. CDR3 sequence: CASSFGQTQAFF. The CDR3 DNA reads as TGCGCCAGCAGCTTTGGACAGACCCAAGCTTTCTTT.

V and J are TRBV6-6 and TRBJ1-6; D call uncertain. With 2 bases removed from V and 7 bases from J, the gap between germline ends came to 12 bases. Per the germline V gene, CDR1 is MNHNY and CDR2 is SVGAGI (reference sequence). The CDR3 covers 15 residues. The CDR3 nucleotides are TGTGCCAGCAGTTACGAAGGGAGCCCGAATTCACCCCTCCACTTT. It specifies CASSYEGSPNSPLHF.

The V and J genes are TRBV6-1 and TRBJ2-7; 7 nucleotides align to TRBD1. Germline assignment: CDR1 MNHNS and CDR2 SASEGT. The CDR3 length is 14 residues. V was pared by 6 bases and J by 1 base, with 6 bases of the junction left unmatched. The DNA for the CDR3 is TGTGCCAGCAGGTCTAGGGACAGATCCTACGAGCAGTACTTC. As protein: CASRSRDRSYEQYF.

This sequence joins TRBV6-5 and TRBJ2-2; 11 bases agree with TRBD1. Germline lookup yields CDR1 MNHEY and CDR2 SVGAGI. V shed 2 bases and J 7 bases; nucleotides not matched to a gene: 3. The CDR3 is made up of 15 amino acids. CDR3 sequence reads: CASSYGTGGIGELFF. The CDR3 DNA reads TGTGCCAGCAGTTACGGGACAGGGGGGATCGGGGAGCTGTTTTTT.

The chain links TRBV5-6 to TRBJ2-7; the match to TRBD1 covers 8 bases. Germline trimming cut 1 base from V and 2 bases from J; bases unmatched to any gene: 2. From germline, CDR1 is SGHDT and CDR2 YYEEEE. CDR3 length equals 14 residues. The CDR3 spells CASSLMGQAYEQYF. In nucleotides, the CDR3 is TGTGCCAGCAGCTTGATGGGACAGGCCTACGAGCAGTACTTC.

The chain employs TRBV7-9 and TRBJ1-2; 8 bases fit TRBD1. CDR1 is SEHNR and CDR2 is FQNEAQ in the germline V gene (reference sequence). Germline trimming cut 1 base from V and 5 bases from J; bases unmatched to any gene: 3. CDR3 length: 14 residues. The CDR3 loop is CASSLVGQGYGYTF. Written as DNA, the CDR3 is TGTGCCAGCAGCTTAGTAGGACAGGGTTATGGCTACACCTTC.

The CDR3 reads CASSLAGGSTDTQYF. The CDR3 DNA follows: TGTGCCAGCAGCTTGGCGGGGGGCTCCACAGATACGCAGTATTTT. The chain is built from TRBV11-3 and TRBJ2-3, with 8 bases matching TRBD2. CDR3 size: 15 residues. V lost 3 bases and J lost 2; bases outside the gene matches: 4. Per germline, CDR1 SGHNT and CDR2 YENEEA.

This clone has only a few counts. The rearrangement uses TRBV7-8 and TRBJ1-3; tentatively, D is TRBD1 (6 bases). Germline lookup yields CDR1 SGHVS and CDR2 FQNEAQ. The CDR3 runs 16 residues. Trimming cost V 3 bases and J 2 bases, with 14 bases left between them. The CDR3 region has the DNA TGTGCCAGCAGCTTGGGCACCCGGGACACTGGAAACACCATATATTTT. The encoded protein is CASSLGTRDTGNTIYF.

The chain carries TRBV27 and TRBJ1-4; TRBD1 aligns across 8 bases. CDR1 MNHEY and CDR2 SMNVEV come from the germline V gene (reference sequence). V was clipped by 5 bases and J by 2 bases; unmatched bases: 10. The CDR3 has 17 residues. CDR3 DNA sequence: TGTGCCAGCAGTCTGTACAGGGGGAAGGCGACTAATGAAAAACTGTTTTTT. Translated, it gives CASSLYRGKATNEKLFF.

On this clone: Germline and junction disagree at one end, which may indicate a read error. The genes are TRBV6-1 and TRBJ1-2, with 7 positions matching TRBD1. The CDR3 runs to 13 residues. Germline lookup yields CDR1 MNHNS and CDR2 SASEGT. The CDR3 DNA reads as TGTGCCAGCAGGGAACAGGGGAGCTATGGCTGCACCTTC. It encodes CASREQGSYGCTF.